Each of the 4 T cell receptor beta chains below was sequenced from the same sample in a study of T cell responses to AZD1222 COVID-19 vaccine. TCRdb's copy holds only in-frame clones and misses some; the assay was immunoSEQ multiplex PCR. This table has about 270,000 clones, about 94% appearing once. Sequencing was performed on peripheral blood, taken 28 days after the second AZD1222 dose. The receptors shown here come from an adult who received the AZD1222 COVID-19 vaccine.

The V gene is TRBV18, the J gene TRBJ1-2, with TRBD1 matching over 8 bases. Losses at the gene ends were 4 bases for V and 4 bases for J; bases not matched to a gene: 11. CDR1 and CDR2 from the germline V gene are KGHSH and LQKENI. The CDR3 is 16 amino acids. The CDR3 loop is CASSRNRDRSFYGYTF. CDR3 sequence (DNA): TGTGCCAGCTCACGAAACCGGGACAGGAGTTTCTATGGCTACACCTTC.

The V and J genes are TRBV4-1 and TRBJ1-6, with TRBD1 identical over 9 bases. The junction had 8 bases not matched to a gene; V was cut back by 1 base and J by 13 bases. This CDR3 has 15 residues. In germline, CDR1 is MGHRA, CDR2 YSYEKL. CDR3 protein: CASSQGFRTGDPLHF. The DNA of the CDR3 is TGCGCCAGCAGCCAAGGGTTCCGGACAGGGGATCCCCTCCACTTT.

The J gene is TRBJ2-2, the V gene TRBV3-1 (or the pseudogene TRBV3-2); D assignment may be TRBD1 or TRBD2 (5 bases each). The CDR3 sequence is 15 residues long. V lost 4 bases and J 4 bases, leaving 13 bases between the germline ends. CDR1 and CDR2 from the germline V gene are LGHDT and YNNKEL (reference sequence). The CDR3 DNA reads as TGTGCCAGCAGCCTCCAGGGACCTGGCACCGGGGAGCTGTTTTTT. Translation gives CASSLQGPGTGELFF.

The V and J genes are TRBV2 and TRBJ2-2, with unresolved D. Trimming removed 4 bases from V and 3 bases from J, with 9 bases in between. The CDR3 totals 14 residues. Germline assignment: CDR1 SNHLY and CDR2 FYNNEI. CDR3 loop: CASSGLGYTGELFF. The CDR3 coding sequence is TGTGCCAGCAGTGGGCTAGGGTACACCGGGGAGCTGTTTTTT.